This passage covers 22 T cell receptor beta chains from one sample sequenced in a study of tumor and adjacent non-tumor tissue in lung cancer. The template was RNA from unsorted bulk tissue. The library came from three nested PCR rounds adapted from ARM-PCR protocols. MiXCR, run by TCRdb on the multiplex PCR reads, gives a single entry per CDR3 protein. In the table there are about 82,000 distinct CDR3 sequences, around four fifths of which are singletons. Sequences were obtained from lung tumor tissue. The origin of the receptors is a woman between 50 and 59 years old with non-small cell lung cancer.

About this clonotype: An end of the junction does not agree with germline; a read error may underlie this. The CDR3 region has the DNA TGCAGCGTTGGGCTATTCTTAAATGAGCGGTTCTTC. Protein sequence: CSVGLFLNERFF. This chain connects TRBV29-1 to TRBJ2-1; D unclear. The CDR3 covers 12 residues. Per the germline V gene, CDR1 is SQVTM and CDR2 is ANQGSEA.

This clonotype rates as medium-sized. The chain employs TRBV6-5 and TRBJ1-3, with 9 bases aligning to TRBD1. The CDR3 has 14 amino acids. Germline V gives CDR1 MNHEY, CDR2 SVGAGI. J lost 4 bases, V lost 10 bases, and 8 bases had no gene match. The CDR3 DNA reads as TGTGCCACGCGACCGGACAGGGGAGGAAACACCATATATTTT. Its protein is CATRPDRGGNTIYF.

On this clonotype: This may stem from a read error, because a much larger clone lies one nucleotide away. The rearrangement joins TRBV20-1 to TRBJ2-1; the D call may be TRBD1 or TRBD2 (6 bases each). The CDR3 covers 14 residues. Germline lookup yields CDR1 DFQATT and CDR2 SNEGSKA (reference sequence). The CDR3 DNA sequence: TGCAATGCATTATCGGGGGCACTATACAATGAGCAGTTCTTC. Its translation: CNALSGALYNEQFF.

The chain couples TRBV7-9 to TRBJ1-2; maybe TRBD1 (6 bases). The CDR3 is 13 residues long. With 6 bases removed from V and 13 bases from J, the gap between germline ends came to 21 bases. Germline V lookup: CDR1 SEHNR, CDR2 FQNEAQ (reference sequence). The CDR3 DNA reads as TGTGCCAGCAGATTCGGGACATACTATAGCTGCACCTTC. Amino acids: CASRFGTYYSCTF.

Ten or more counts support this clonotype. It may be a read error: a sequence one base away is much more abundant. The chain uses TRBV13 and TRBJ1-1; D not resolved. This CDR3 has 12 residues. CDR1 is PRHDT, CDR2 FYEKMQ, per germline (reference sequence). The CDR3 nucleotides read TGTGCCAGCAGCGCAAGGGAGGCTGAAGCTTCCTTT. Amino acid sequence: CASSAREAEASF.

This clonotype has only a few counts. A read error may account for a junction end that differs from germline. The V and J genes are TRBV11-2 and TRBJ2-2; D may be TRBD2 (5 bases). The CDR3 has 14 amino acids. Looked up from germline, CDR1 is SGHAT and CDR2 is FQNNGV. CDR3 amino acids: CASSSRTPTGELFF. The CDR3 nucleotides read TGCGCCAGCAGCTCCAGGACTCCAACCGGGGAGCTGTTTTTT.

This clonotype was seen once. Here the CDR3 DNA reads TGTGCCAACTGTTTCGAGAGGACCTACGAGCAGTACTTC. Its translation: CANCFERTYEQYF. This chain uses TRBV12-3 or TRBV12-4 with TRBJ2-7; no clear D gene. This CDR3 is 13 amino acids long. V was pared by 10 bases and J by 2 bases, with 15 bases between.

Only a few counts were recorded for this clonotype. A read error may be the cause here, since a much bigger clone is one base away. The chain employs TRBV11-2 and TRBJ2-5; D is perhaps TRBD1 or TRBD2 (6 bases each). This CDR3 region has 14 residues. Germline CDR1 reads SGHAT; CDR2 reads FQNNGV. CDR3 coding DNA: TGTGTCAGCAGCCGGAGAGGGGGGAAGGAGACCCAGTACTTC. This sequence encodes CVSSRRGGKETQYF.

This clonotype has only one observation. Its ends do not fully match the called genes, so a read error is possible. The V gene is TRBV10-3, the J gene TRBJ1-2; TRBD1 is a possible D gene (5 bases). The CDR3 runs 13 residues. The germline gives CDR1 ENHRY, CDR2 SYGVKD. CDR3 sequence: CVISAGDVYVYTF. The CDR3 nucleotides read TGTGTCATCAGTGCGGGGGACGTCTATGTCTACACCTTC.

As concerns this clonotype: An end of the junction differs from the germline gene, which may be a read error. J is TRBJ2-5 and V is TRBV6-1, with D hard to call. Germline lookup yields CDR1 MNHNS and CDR2 SASEGT. CDR3 length equals 15 residues. The CDR3 bases are TGTGCCAGCAACCGACAATGGTGGGGTCAAGAGACCCAGAAGTTC. Residues: CASNRQWWGQETQKF.

This chain links TRBV12-3 or TRBV12-4 with TRBJ2-5; D is perhaps TRBD1 (5 bases). This CDR3 has 14 amino acids. DNA for the CDR3: TGTGCTTACGGGCACCCTAAAGGGGCGCAGACCCAGTACTTC. It encodes CAYGHPKGAQTQYF.

Details on this clonotype: One base away lies a much larger clone, so this may be a sequencing read error. This chain uses TRBV20-1 with TRBJ2-7; 7 positions match TRBD1. Unmatched junction bases numbered 9, after V lost 6 bases and J lost 4 bases. Germline assignment: CDR1 DFQATT and CDR2 SNEGSKA (reference sequence). This CDR3 contains 13 residues. The CDR3 DNA follows: TGCAGTGCGCCGGGACAGTCTACTTACGAGCAGTACTTC. This sequence encodes CSAPGQSTYEQYF.

This clonotype showed up just once. The junction departs from germline at one end; a sequencing error may be responsible. The CDR3 loop reads CTSSEAGDAGELFF. The CDR3 region has the DNA TGTACCAGCAGTGAAGCGGGAGACGCCGGTGAGCTGTTTTTT. The chain carries TRBV6-4 and TRBJ2-2, with TRBD2 matching over 8 bases. Germline V lookup: CDR1 MRHNA, CDR2 SNTAGT. The CDR3 has 14 amino acids.

This clonotype has a count of ten or more. J is TRBJ2-6 and V is TRBV2, with D hard to call. This CDR3 contains 17 residues. Looked up from germline, CDR1 is SNHLY and CDR2 is FYNNEI. Trimming took off 6 bases at V and 0 bases at J, with 15 bases between the two ends. As DNA, the CDR3 is TGTGCCAGCAGATCTGGCGTCTCCCTCTCTGGGGCCAACGTCCTGACTTTC. This codes for CASRSGVSLSGANVLTF.

To note about this clonotype: Relative to the germline gene, one junction end is altered; a read error may explain this. The chain employs TRBV12-3 or TRBV12-4 and TRBJ1-4, with TRBD1 as a possible D gene (5 bases). CDR3 length: 14 amino acids. The CDR3, as DNA: TGTGACAGCAGCCCCGACAGCCCCTTGGAAAAACTGTTTTTT. Its translation is CDSSPDSPLEKLFF.

Of note for this clonotype: One junction end does not reproduce the germline sequence, and a read error may be involved. In DNA, the CDR3 is TGTGCCAGCAATTACTCGAGTATCGTCGGGGAGCTATTTTTT. This codes for CASNYSSIVGELFF. The V and J genes are TRBV6-5 and TRBJ2-2, with a weak D call TRBD2 (5 bases). CDR1 and CDR2 from the germline V gene are MNHEY and SVGAGI. The length of the CDR3 is 14 residues.

This clonotype was counted between two and nine times. This is likely a read error, given that the CDR3 carries no conserved phenylalanine or tryptophan at its end. The V and J genes are TRBV5-4 and TRBJ2-5; perhaps TRBD2 as D (5 bases). CDR1 and CDR2 from the germline V gene are SGHNT and YYREEE (reference sequence). Trimming left V 3 bases short and J 3 bases short, with 12 bases between. CDR3 length: 14 amino acids. CDR3 in DNA: TGTGCCAGCAGCTCCGCGGGTGCTGAAGAGACCCAGTACTTA. Translating gives CASSSAGAEETQYL.

As regards this clonotype: An end of the junction differs from the germline gene, which may be a read error. The chain has TRBV11-2 and TRBJ2-7, with D possibly TRBD1 on 6 matching bases. The CDR3 extends over 14 amino acids. Germline values: CDR1 SGHAT, CDR2 FQNNGV. In nucleotides, the CDR3 is TGTGCCAGCAGCCTGACGGACAGTGCCTATGAGCAGTATTTC. It translates to CASSLTDSAYEQYF.

With respect to this clonotype: It is unclear where the CDR3 begins or ends on the DNA, so no DNA is shown, and the CDR3 is as TCRdb lists it. The chain links TRBV7-8 to TRBJ2-5; the table calls TRBD2, which could not be checked here. From germline, CDR1 is SGHVS and CDR2 FQNEAQ. The CDR3 length is 15 residues, termini included. Here the CDR3 reads CASRLSTWGIGTHYF.

Concerning this clonotype itself: One end of the junction varies from germline; a read error may be responsible. This chain uses TRBV12-3 or TRBV12-4 with TRBJ2-2, with no clear D. The CDR3 has 18 amino acids. The DNA for the CDR3 is TGTGCCAGCAGTTTATGGCATGCGGAGTTCGCGAACATCGGGCAGCTGTTTTTT. As protein: CASSLWHAEFANIGQLFF.

This clonotype was found a few times. The chain recombines TRBV12-3 or TRBV12-4 with TRBJ2-1; tentatively, D is TRBD2 (5 bases). This CDR3 spans 11 amino acids. Trimming pared 7 bases from V and 10 bases from J, leaving 11 bases between. CDR3 residues: CASTVAREQFF. CDR3 in DNA: TGTGCCAGCACCGTAGCGAGAGAGCAGTTCTTC.

As regards this clonotype: A much larger clone lies one base from this, so it may be a read error. The chain carries TRBV11-2 and TRBJ2-1, with D perhaps matching TRBD2 (6 bases). The V end lost 5 bases, the J end lost 6 bases, and 20 bases lay between the germline ends. Germline-derived CDR1 and CDR2 are SGHAT and FQNNGV. This CDR3 region has 16 residues. The CDR3 reads CASSPLLTGDGNEQFF. The DNA of the CDR3 is TGTGCCAGCAGCCCCCTACTAACGGGAGATGGCAATGAGCAGTTCTTC.